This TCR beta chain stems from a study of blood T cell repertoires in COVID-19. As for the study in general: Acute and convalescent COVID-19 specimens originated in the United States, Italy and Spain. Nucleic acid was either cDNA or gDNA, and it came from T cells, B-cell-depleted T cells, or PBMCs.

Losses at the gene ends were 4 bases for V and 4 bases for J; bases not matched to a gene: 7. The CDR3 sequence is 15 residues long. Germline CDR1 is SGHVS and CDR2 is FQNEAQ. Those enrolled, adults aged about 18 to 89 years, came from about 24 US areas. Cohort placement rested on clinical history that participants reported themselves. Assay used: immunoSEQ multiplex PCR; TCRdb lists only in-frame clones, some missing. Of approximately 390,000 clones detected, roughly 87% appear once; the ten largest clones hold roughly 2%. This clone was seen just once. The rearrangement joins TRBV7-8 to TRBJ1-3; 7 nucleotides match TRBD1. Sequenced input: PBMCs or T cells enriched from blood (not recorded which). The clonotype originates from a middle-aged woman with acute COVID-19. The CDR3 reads CASSYRGGRGNTIYF. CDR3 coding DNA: TGTGCCAGCAGCTACAGAGGGGGCAGGGGAAACACCATATATTTT.